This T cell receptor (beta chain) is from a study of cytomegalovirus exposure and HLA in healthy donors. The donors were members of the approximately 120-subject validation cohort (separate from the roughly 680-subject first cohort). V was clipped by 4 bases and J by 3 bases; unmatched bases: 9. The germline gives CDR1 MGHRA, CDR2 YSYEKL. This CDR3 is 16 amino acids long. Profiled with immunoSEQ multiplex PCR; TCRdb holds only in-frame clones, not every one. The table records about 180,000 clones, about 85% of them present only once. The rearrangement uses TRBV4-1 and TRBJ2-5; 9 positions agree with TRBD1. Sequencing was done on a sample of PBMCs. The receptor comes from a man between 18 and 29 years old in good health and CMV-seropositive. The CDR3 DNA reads TGCGCCAGCAGCCCGCTACAGGGGGCATTTAAAGAGACCCAGTACTTC. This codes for CASSPLQGAFKETQYF.